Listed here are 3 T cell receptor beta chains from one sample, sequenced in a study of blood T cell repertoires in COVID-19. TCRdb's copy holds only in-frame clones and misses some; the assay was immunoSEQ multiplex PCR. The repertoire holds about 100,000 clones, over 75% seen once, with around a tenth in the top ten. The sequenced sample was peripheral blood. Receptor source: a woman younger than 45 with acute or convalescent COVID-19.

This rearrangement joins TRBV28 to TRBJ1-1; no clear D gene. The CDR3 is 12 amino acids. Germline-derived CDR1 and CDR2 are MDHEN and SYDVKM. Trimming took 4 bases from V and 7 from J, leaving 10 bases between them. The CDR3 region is CASSSRSGEAFF. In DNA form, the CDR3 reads TGTGCCAGCAGTTCCCGGTCGGGTGAAGCTTTCTTT.

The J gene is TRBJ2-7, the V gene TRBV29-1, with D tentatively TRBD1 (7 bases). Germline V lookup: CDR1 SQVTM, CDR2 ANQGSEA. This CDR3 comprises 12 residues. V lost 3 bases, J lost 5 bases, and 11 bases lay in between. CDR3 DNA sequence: TGCAGCGTTGAGGCAGGGGGGAACGAGCAGTACTTC. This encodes CSVEAGGNEQYF.

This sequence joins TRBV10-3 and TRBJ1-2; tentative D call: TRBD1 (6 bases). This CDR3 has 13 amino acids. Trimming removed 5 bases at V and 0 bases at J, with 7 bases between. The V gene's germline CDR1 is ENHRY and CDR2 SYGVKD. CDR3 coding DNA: TGTGCCATCAGTACAGGGTCTAACTATGGCTACACCTTC. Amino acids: CAISTGSNYGYTF.